Presented here are 14 T cell receptor beta chains from one specimen sequenced in a study of tissue T cells after allogeneic stem cell transplantation. Here immunoSEQ multiplex PCR was the method, and the copy in TCRdb shows in-frame clones only, minus some. The sample has a few thousand clones; 50% to 70% are singletons. Sequenced here: tissue from the jejunum, sampled at autopsy. The receptors originated from a male donor aged 60 or over with lung cancer.

This chain joins TRBV3-1 (or the pseudogene TRBV3-2) and TRBJ2-7; TRBD2 might be the D (6 bases). Germline V gives CDR1 LGHDT, CDR2 YNNKEL (reference sequence). This CDR3 is built from 13 residues. Trimming shortened V by 4 bases and J by 4 bases, and 11 bases separated the two germline ends. In nucleotides, the CDR3 is TGTGCCAGCAGCCTGGCGGGGAGATACGAGCAGTACTTC. It specifies CASSLAGRYEQYF.

This chain uses TRBV3-1 (or the pseudogene TRBV3-2) with TRBJ2-1; tentatively, D is TRBD2 (8 bases). The CDR3 contains 14 residues. V shed 7 bases and J shed 8 bases, with 18 bases lying between them. The V gene's germline CDR1 is LGHDT and CDR2 YNNKEL (reference sequence). The CDR3 DNA follows: TGTGCCAGCACCTCAGGGACAGCGGGAGATGAGCAGTTCTTC. Protein product: CASTSGTAGDEQFF.

The rearrangement joins TRBV19 to TRBJ1-5, with D perhaps TRBD1 (6 bases). The CDR3 loop spans 17 amino acids. The germline V and J ends were trimmed by 2 bases and 1 base, with 15 bases remaining between them. Germline CDR1 LNHDA, CDR2 SQIVND (reference sequence). The chain's CDR3 is CASSILRARGSNQPQHF. The CDR3 region has the DNA TGTGCCAGTAGTATATTAAGGGCGAGGGGGAGCAATCAGCCCCAGCATTTT.

The gene calls are TRBV5-1 and TRBJ1-2; 7 positions match TRBD1. The V gene end was trimmed by 2 bases and the J gene end by 8 bases; junction bases not matched to a gene: 3. The CDR3 is 12 residues long. The V gene's germline CDR1 is SGHRS and CDR2 YFSETQ. CDR3 sequence (DNA): TGCGCCAGCAGCTTCCGACAGGGCGGCTACACCTTC. Translating gives CASSFRQGGYTF. Full variable domain (remainder filled in from reference TRBV5-1 and TRBJ1-2): KAGVTQTPRYLIKTRGQQVTLSCSPISGHRSVSWYQQTPGQGLQFLFEYFSETQRNKGNFPGRFSGRQFSNSRSEMNVSTLELGDSALYLCASSFRQGGYTFGSGTRLTVV.

This clone was recorded once. The chain carries TRBV10-3 and TRBJ1-1; tentative D call: TRBD1 (6 bases). The V and J ends lost 9 bases and 1 base respectively, with 9 bases between them. CDR3 size: 12 residues. The germline CDR1 and CDR2 sequences are ENHRY and SYGVKD. The CDR3 DNA is TGTGCCATGGGGGCGACGAACACTGAAGCTTTCTTT. This translates into CAMGATNTEAFF.

The chain combines TRBV6-6 with TRBJ2-2; tentatively, D is TRBD1 (6 bases). Per the germline V gene, CDR1 is MNHNY and CDR2 is SVGAGI (reference sequence). V was clipped by 5 bases and J by 0 bases, with 19 bases between them. The CDR3 totals 18 residues. The CDR3 coding sequence is TGTGCCAGCAGTCCGAGTTCCAGGGGAGAGGCGAACACCGGGGAGCTGTTTTTT. This translates into CASSPSSRGEANTGELFF.

The chain couples TRBV15 to TRBJ2-2; D call uncertain. Germline CDR1 and CDR2: LNHNV and YYDKDF (reference sequence). CDR3 length equals 14 residues. V was pared by 0 bases and J by 7 bases, with 9 bases between. CDR3 nucleotide sequence: TGTGCCACCAGCAGAGATGTGTCTAGCGGGGAGCTGTTTTTT. It specifies CATSRDVSSGELFF.

Here the CDR3 DNA reads TGTGCCAGCAAAAACCCGGGTTACTACAATGAGCAGTTCTTC. Its translation: CASKNPGYYNEQFF. The V and J genes are TRBV28 and TRBJ2-1; D call uncertain. CDR3 size: 14 residues. From germline, CDR1 is MDHEN and CDR2 SYDVKM. Trimming removed 7 bases from V and 3 bases from J, with 13 bases in between.

This clone was seen a few times. The chain employs TRBV15 and TRBJ1-3, with D unclear. The length of the CDR3 is 16 residues. Per the germline V gene, CDR1 is LNHNV and CDR2 is YYDKDF (reference sequence). V was cut by 0 bases and J by 4 bases, with 13 bases left in between. The CDR3 here is CATSRDFPAQGNTIYF. The CDR3, as DNA: TGTGCCACCAGCAGAGATTTCCCAGCCCAGGGAAACACCATATATTTT.

V and J are TRBV6-5 and TRBJ1-1, with D possibly TRBD1 on 5 matching bases. The CDR3 sequence is 14 residues long. Trimming removed 2 bases from V and 1 base from J, with 8 bases in between. Germline V gene sequence: CDR1 MNHEY, CDR2 SVGAGI. The DNA for the CDR3 is TGTGCCAGCAGTTACGGGGGGAGGAACACTGAAGCTTTCTTT. It codes for CASSYGGRNTEAFF.

The table lists this clone with a few counts. The rearrangement uses TRBV21-1 and TRBJ1-4. TRBV21-1 represents a pseudogene. This CDR3 contains 15 residues. CDR3 nucleotides: TGTGCCAGCAGCAGTCCAAAAGCAACTAATGAAAAACTGTTTTTT. Protein sequence: CASSSPKATNEKLFF.

The rearrangement joins TRBV3-1 (or the pseudogene TRBV3-2) to TRBJ2-1; TRBD2 is a possible D gene (6 bases). Germline CDR1 reads LGHDT; CDR2 reads YNNKEL (reference sequence). V was cut by 4 bases and J by 9 bases, with 10 bases left in between. The CDR3 runs to 12 residues. CDR3 in amino acids: CASSPRLGEQFF. The CDR3 region has the DNA TGTGCCAGCAGCCCCCGACTAGGTGAGCAGTTCTTC.

This clone was picked up a small number of times. Here the CDR3 DNA reads TGTGCCAGCAGTGAACGACTAGTTGACAATGAGCAGTTCTTC. This gives the protein CASSERLVDNEQFF. The chain combines TRBV2 with TRBJ2-1, with TRBD2 as a possible D gene (6 bases). V was clipped by 2 bases and J by 5 bases, with 10 bases between them. The CDR3 is 14 residues long. CDR1 is SNHLY, CDR2 FYNNEI, per germline.

This clone came up a few times. The V gene is TRBV5-6, the J gene TRBJ2-7; 11 positions agree with TRBD2. The germline CDR1 and CDR2 sequences are SGHDT and YYEEEE. This CDR3 has 14 residues. The V gene end was trimmed by 4 bases and the J gene end by 2 bases; junction bases not matched to a gene: 2. This chain's CDR3 is CASSQGLAAYEQYF. In DNA form, the CDR3 reads TGTGCCAGCAGCCAGGGACTAGCGGCCTACGAGCAGTACTTC.